This T cell receptor (beta chain) was captured by sequencing in a study of regulatory T cells in long-lasting Graves disease. Study-wide results and caveats: New patients shared roughly 960 public clonotypes, and persistent patients shared more, with approximately 2,500. TRBV28, TRBJ1-2 and TRBJ2-5 were favored in persistent disease. Less diverse TCR repertoires were seen in persistent Graves' patients than in newly diagnosed ones.

Time point of the sample: persistent/refractory GD, antithyroid drugs over 5 years with positive TRAb. Scientists built the TCR library using RNA that was extracted from PBMCs. HTBI primers from iRepertoire and Arm-PCR of CDR3 regions yielded the TCR beta libraries. Per the authors' pipeline: Among the samples, 60 to 75 TRBV and around 13 TRBJ segments were identified. TCRdb re-called the multiplex PCR reads with MiXCR, one entry per CDR3 protein. The V and J calls here are based on TCRdb, not the publication. The sample has about 310,000 distinct CDR3 sequences, 20% to 25% seen once. With respect to this clonotype: Its antigen remains unknown.

The CDR3 is made up of 15 amino acids. The germline gives CDR1 GTSNPN, CDR2 SVGIG (reference sequence). The receptor was isolated from a female donor with Graves disease. The V gene is TRBV30, the J gene TRBJ1-1; TRBD1 matches at 10 bases. The sample in question was peripheral blood mononuclear cells (PBMCs), obtained when the disease was refractory, from a patient treated with antithyroid drugs. CDR3 loop: CTGQRGQGLSTEAFF. For the CDR3, the DNA is TGTACCGGCCAACGGGGACAGGGGCTGAGCACTGAAGCTTTCTTT.